This T cell receptor (beta chain) was sequenced for a study of cytomegalovirus exposure and HLA in healthy donors. The wider study: Early on, a data release was issued that held about 85 million unique TCRs from HLA-typed donors. Study observations and caveats: TCR beta chains associated with HLA were, in a later analysis, more clonally expanded than equally common others.

On this clone itself: Its specificity is not known.

Amplification used 60 Vbeta primers and 13 Jbeta primers. Per the study methods: In a later analysis, the count reached some 88 million unique TCR beta chains, with about 9.9 million shared. This table comes from immunoSEQ multiplex PCR, and its TCRdb copy is limited to in-frame clones, with some not included. V, J and clone size were drawn from that table, and D and trimming were deduced from the DNA. This table holds 95,000 to 150,000 clones, around 66% found once. CDR3 length: 17 residues. Trimming shortened V by 0 bases and J by 4 bases, and 18 bases separated the two germline ends. The germline CDR1 and CDR2 sequences are MGHRA and YSYEKL.

The sequence was obtained from a man between 18 and 29 years old in good health and CMV-seronegative. Sequencing was carried out using PBMCs. The V gene is TRBV4-1, the J gene TRBJ1-1, with a possible D match to TRBD1 (5 bases). CDR3 region: CASSQDVGQGWLTEAFF. The CDR3 nucleotides are TGCGCCAGCAGCCAAGACGTTGGCCAGGGTTGGCTCACTGAAGCTTTCTTT.